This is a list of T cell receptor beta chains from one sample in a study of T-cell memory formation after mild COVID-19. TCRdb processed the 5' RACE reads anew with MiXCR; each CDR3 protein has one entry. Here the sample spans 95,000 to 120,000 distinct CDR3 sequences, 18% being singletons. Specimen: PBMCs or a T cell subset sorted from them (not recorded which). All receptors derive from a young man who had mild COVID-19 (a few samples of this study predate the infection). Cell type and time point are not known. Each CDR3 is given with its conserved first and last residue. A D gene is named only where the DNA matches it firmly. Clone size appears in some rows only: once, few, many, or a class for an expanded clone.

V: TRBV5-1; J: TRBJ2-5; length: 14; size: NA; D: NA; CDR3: CASSLVEGAETQYF; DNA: TGCGCCAGCAGCTTGGTCGAGGGCGCAGAGACCCAGTACTTC
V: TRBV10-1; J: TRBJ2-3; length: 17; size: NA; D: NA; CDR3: CASSERGSATSTDTQYF; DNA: TGCGCCAGCAGTGAGCGGGGCAGTGCCACTAGCACAGATACGCAGTATTTT
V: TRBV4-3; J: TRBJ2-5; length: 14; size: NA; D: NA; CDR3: CASSQVRGKETQYF; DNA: TGCGCCAGCAGCCAAGTGAGGGGGAAGGAGACCCAGTACTTC
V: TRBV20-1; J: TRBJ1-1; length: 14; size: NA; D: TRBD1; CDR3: CSADGSPRGPRAFF; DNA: TGCAGTGCTGATGGATCCCCCAGGGGGCCTAGGGCTTTCTTT
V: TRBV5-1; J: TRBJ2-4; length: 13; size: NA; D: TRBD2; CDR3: CASSLGGRDIQYF; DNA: TGCGCCAGCAGCTTGGGAGGGAGGGACATTCAGTACTTC
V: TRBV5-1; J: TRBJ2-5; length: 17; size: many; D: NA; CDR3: CASSLGGSVSERETQYF; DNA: TGCGCCAGCAGCTTGGGAGGCTCGGTCTCGGAGAGAGAGACCCAGTACTTC
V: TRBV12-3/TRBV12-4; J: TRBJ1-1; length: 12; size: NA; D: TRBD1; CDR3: CASNTGGTEAFF; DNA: TGTGCCAGCAATACAGGGGGCACTGAAGCTTTCTTT
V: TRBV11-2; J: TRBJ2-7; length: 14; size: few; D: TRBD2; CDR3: CASSRGGRGYEQYF; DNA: TGTGCCAGCAGCCGGGGAGGGAGAGGCTACGAGCAGTACTTC
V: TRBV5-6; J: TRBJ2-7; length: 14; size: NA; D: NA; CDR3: CASSQPGAPYEQYF; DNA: TGTGCCAGCAGCCAGCCCGGGGCTCCCTACGAGCAGTACTTC
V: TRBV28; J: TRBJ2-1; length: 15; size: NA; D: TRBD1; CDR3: CASSSSGTGNNEQFF; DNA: TGTGCCAGCAGTTCATCCGGGACAGGAAACAATGAGCAGTTCTTC
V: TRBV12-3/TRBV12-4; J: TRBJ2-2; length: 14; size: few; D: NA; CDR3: CASSFNLFGGELFF; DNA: TGTGCCAGCAGTTTTAACCTCTTCGGCGGGGAGCTGTTTTTT
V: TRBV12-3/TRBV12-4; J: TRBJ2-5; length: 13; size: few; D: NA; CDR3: CASSLWGAETQYF; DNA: TGTGCCAGCAGTTTATGGGGGGCGGAGACCCAGTACTTC
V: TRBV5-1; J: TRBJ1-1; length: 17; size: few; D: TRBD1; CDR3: CASSFYGSGGSYTEAFF; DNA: TGCGCCAGCAGCTTTTATGGGTCAGGGGGCTCGTACACTGAAGCTTTCTTT
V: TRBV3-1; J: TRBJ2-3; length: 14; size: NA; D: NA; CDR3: CASSQGPATDTQYF; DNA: TGTGCCAGCAGCCAAGGCCCAGCCACGGATACGCAGTATTTT
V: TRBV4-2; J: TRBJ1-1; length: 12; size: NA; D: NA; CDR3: CASSHWGEEAFF; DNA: TGTGCCAGCAGCCATTGGGGAGAGGAAGCTTTCTTT
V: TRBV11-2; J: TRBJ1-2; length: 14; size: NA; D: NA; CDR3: CASSPLGSGHGYTF; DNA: TGTGCCAGCAGCCCCCTCGGTTCGGGGCATGGCTACACCTTC
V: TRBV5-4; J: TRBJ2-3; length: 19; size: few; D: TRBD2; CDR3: CASMTRAPISGGSTDTQYF; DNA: TGTGCCAGCATGACAAGAGCCCCCATTAGCGGGGGTAGCACAGATACGCAGTATTTT
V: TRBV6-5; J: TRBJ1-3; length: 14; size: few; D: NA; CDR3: CASSLSTGPNTIYF; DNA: TGTGCCAGCAGCCTCTCGACCGGGCCAAACACCATATATTTT
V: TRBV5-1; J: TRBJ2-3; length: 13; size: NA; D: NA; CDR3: CATSIRGTDTQYF; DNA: TGCGCCACCTCGATACGAGGCACAGATACGCAGTATTTT
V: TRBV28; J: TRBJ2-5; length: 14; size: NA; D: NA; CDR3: CASSPSNGHQTQYF; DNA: TGTGCCAGCAGTCCCTCCAACGGTCATCAGACCCAGTACTTC
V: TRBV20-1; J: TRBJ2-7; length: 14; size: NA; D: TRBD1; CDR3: CSAQAGGRSYEQYF; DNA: TGCAGTGCTCAAGCAGGGGGCCGAAGCTACGAGCAGTACTTC